This T cell receptor (beta chain) was sequenced in a study of T cell repertoires in cytomegalovirus infection. The study's findings and limits: Cumulative public TCR beta family frequency identified carriers of CMV plus the relevant HLA. Ex vivo, HLA-C-restricted CMV-specific TCR beta clonotypes prevailed over the rest of the response.

MiXCR, applied by TCRdb to the reads, yields one record per CDR3 protein. This table holds 90,000 to 120,000 distinct CDR3 sequences, roughly 40% found once. There are a few counts of this clonotype. As yet, its antigen is unknown. The CDR3 sequence is 13 residues long. V lost 1 base to trimming and J lost 7 bases, with 10 bases between them. Germline assignment: CDR1 MDHEN and CDR2 SYDVKM. The rearrangement joins TRBV28 to TRBJ2-5; D may be TRBD2 (5 bases). Here the sequenced sample was CD8+ T cells from cultured PBMCs, taken from culture after CMV antigen stimulation. The sequence was collected from a human donor in good health (CMV status not recorded). Some clones in this sample may be carry-over from other donors' samples. CDR3 loop: CASSLYSGGTQYF. CDR3 sequence (DNA): TGTGCCAGCAGTTTATACAGCGGAGGGACCCAGTACTTC.